The next 24 T cell receptor beta chains were all read from a single sample in a study of regulatory T cells in long-lasting Graves disease. Stated time point: newly diagnosed GD, antithyroid drugs for less than 3 months. After RNA was extracted from PBMCs, the TCR library was made from it. CDR3-region Arm-PCR and iRepertoire HTBI primers produced the TCR beta libraries. TCRdb reprocessed the multiplex PCR reads via MiXCR and lists one record per CDR3 protein. The data contain over 350,000 distinct CDR3 sequences, approximately 15% of them seen just once; the ten biggest clones take up approximately 17%. In addition, the sample was reused for a study of T cells in Graves' hyperthyroidism and ophthalmopathy.

This specimen was peripheral blood mononuclear cells (PBMCs), taken at new diagnosis, from a patient treated with antithyroid drugs. These receptors came from a woman between 45 and 60 years old with Graves disease.

This rearrangement joins TRBV6-9 to TRBJ2-1, with D possibly matching TRBD2 (6 bases). CDR3 length: 17 residues. Germline V CDR1 and CDR2: MNHGY, SVAAGI. The germline V and J ends were trimmed by 3 bases and 0 bases, with 15 bases remaining between them. The CDR3 DNA reads as TGTGCCAGCAGTTACTCTCTTCCTAGCGACTCCTACAATGAGCAGTTCTTC. Protein: CASSYSLPSDSYNEQFF.

This clonotype was found many times. This chain joins TRBV10-3 and TRBJ2-1; the match to TRBD2 covers 9 bases. The CDR3 covers 20 residues. Trimming took 2 bases from V and 0 from J; bases not matched to a gene: 14. Germline CDR1 reads ENHRY; CDR2 reads SYGVKD. CDR3 coding DNA: TGTGCCATCAGTGAGATGGGGCTAGCGGGACCGAATAGCTCCTACAATGAGCAGTTCTTC. Its translation: CAISEMGLAGPNSSYNEQFF.

There are many counts of this clonotype. The rearrangement joins TRBV6-2 or TRBV6-3 to TRBJ2-7; 16 bases line up with TRBD2. Germline CDR1 is MNHEY and CDR2 is SVGEGT. Trimming took 5 bases from V and 0 from J; bases not matched to a gene: 7. CDR3 length: 18 amino acids. The CDR3 DNA sequence: TGTGCCAGCAGTAGACATGGGACTAGCGGGAGGGACTCCTACGAGCAGTACTTC. Protein: CASSRHGTSGRDSYEQYF.

This clonotype appeared many times. The chain combines TRBV6-1 with TRBJ2-2; perhaps D is TRBD1 or TRBD2 (6 bases each). Germline V gene lookup returns CDR1 MNHNS and CDR2 SASEGT. V was cut by 7 bases and J by 4 bases, with 10 bases left in between. CDR3 length: 13 amino acids. Here the CDR3 DNA reads TGTGCCAGCAAGGGGGGTGGCACCGGGGAGCTGTTTTTT. Translated: CASKGGGTGELFF.

This clonotype showed up just a few times. V usage is TRBV4-1 and J usage is TRBJ2-3; 8 bases are a match to TRBD2. Germline CDR1 reads MGHRA; CDR2 reads YSYEKL. Trimming removed 3 bases from V and 0 bases from J; junction bases left unmatched: 5. The CDR3 loop spans 16 amino acids. CDR3 DNA sequence: TGCGCCAGCAGCCACATTAGCGGGACTAGCACAGATACGCAGTATTTT. As protein: CASSHISGTSTDTQYF.

The sample holds many counts of this clonotype. The chain couples TRBV18 to TRBJ2-7; TRBD2 matches 9 bases. The CDR3 covers 15 residues. V trimming: 1 base; J trimming: 3 bases; junction bases outside the gene matches: 4. Germline values: CDR1 KGHSH, CDR2 LQKENI. Written as DNA, the CDR3 is TGTGCCAGCTCACCACGGAATAGCGGGAGCTACGAGCAGTACTTC. This codes for CASSPRNSGSYEQYF.

V and J are TRBV28 and TRBJ2-5, with D perhaps TRBD2 (6 bases). This CDR3 is 11 amino acids long. Germline V gene data show CDR1 as MDHEN and CDR2 as SYDVKM. Trimming cost V 2 bases and J 9 bases, with 7 bases left between them. Here the CDR3 DNA reads TGTGCCAGCAGTTTAAGGGACTCCCAGTACTTC. This translates into CASSLRDSQYF.

This clonotype was counted a few times. This chain uses TRBV28 with TRBJ1-6, with D hard to call. The germline V gene has CDR1 MDHEN and CDR2 SYDVKM. This CDR3 contains 11 residues. Trimming cost V 7 bases and J 14 bases, with 12 bases left between them. The CDR3, as DNA: TGTGCCAGCAAAGGCCCCGCTTCCCTCCACTTT. This encodes CASKGPASLHF.

This clonotype occurred many times. J is TRBJ2-7 and V is TRBV5-1; 8 nucleotides line up with TRBD2. Germline values: CDR1 SGHRS, CDR2 YFSETQ. The CDR3 is made up of 17 amino acids. The V and J ends lost 4 bases and 2 bases, in that order; junction bases with no gene match: 14. CDR3 region: CASSMGPRASGPYEQYF. CDR3 bases: TGCGCCAGCAGCATGGGCCCCAGGGCTAGCGGGCCCTACGAGCAGTACTTC.

This sequence joins TRBV2 and TRBJ2-2; perhaps TRBD2 as D (5 bases). The V gene lost 6 bases and the J gene lost 7 bases, with 15 bases spanning the gap. The CDR3 runs 14 residues. Germline CDR1 SNHLY, CDR2 FYNNEI. The CDR3 DNA is TGTGCCAGCAGCGCTTACGGACTGGGCGGGGAGCTGTTTTTT. As protein: CASSAYGLGGELFF. Full variable domain (missing parts from reference TRBV2 and TRBJ2-2): EPEVTQTPSHQVTQMGQEVILRCVPISNHLYFYWYRQILGQKVEFLVSFYNNEISEKSEIFDDQFSVERPDGSNFTLKIRSTKLEDSAMYFCASSAYGLGGELFFGEGSRLTVL.

The table lists this clonotype with many counts. The V and J genes are TRBV12-3 or TRBV12-4 and TRBJ2-7, with 7 bases fitting TRBD2. The J segment lost 4 bases and the V segment lost 6 bases, leaving 3 bases of the junction unmatched. The CDR3 length is 12 residues. For the CDR3, the DNA is TGTGCCAGCAGACCTAGCGGATACGAGCAGTACTTC. Protein sequence: CASRPSGYEQYF.

This clonotype was picked up many times. Here the CDR3 DNA reads TGTGCCAGCAGCGGGGGACTAGCGGTCAATGAGCAGTTCTTC. Translating it yields CASSGGLAVNEQFF. The chain employs TRBV7-6 and TRBJ2-1, with 11 bases that match TRBD2. Germline loops: CDR1 SGHVS, CDR2 FNYEAQ. V lost 5 bases and J lost 6; bases outside the gene matches: 3. The CDR3 sequence is 14 residues long. Full variable domain (remainder filled in from reference TRBV7-6 and TRBJ2-1): GAGVSQSPRYKVTKRGQDVALRCDPISGHVSLYWYRQALGQGPEFLTYFNYEAQQDKSGLPNDRFSAERPEGSISTLTIQRTEQRDSAMYRCASSGGLAVNEQFFGPGTRLTVL.

This clonotype was detected ten times or more. CDR3 protein: CASSFTRGVNTEAFF. The DNA of the CDR3 is TGCGCCAGCAGCTTCACCCGGGGCGTGAACACTGAAGCTTTCTTT. The chain is built from TRBV5-1 and TRBJ1-1, with a weak D call TRBD1 (5 bases). Germline values: CDR1 SGHRS, CDR2 YFSETQ. The CDR3 has 15 amino acids. V was pared by 2 bases and J by 0 bases, with 11 bases between.

In its sample, this clonotype was seen many times. The rearrangement uses TRBV7-8 and TRBJ2-1; possibly TRBD1 or TRBD2 for D (5 bases each). Per germline, CDR1 SGHVS and CDR2 FQNEAQ. Trimming removed 6 bases at V and 4 bases at J, with 16 bases between. There are 15 residues in the CDR3. This chain's CDR3 is CASRRPGTKYNEQFF. For the CDR3, the DNA is TGTGCCAGCAGGCGCCCCGGGACGAAGTACAATGAGCAGTTCTTC. Complete variable domain (other parts from reference TRBV7-8 and TRBJ2-1): GAGVSQSPRYKVAKRGQDVALRCDPISGHVSLFWYQQALGQGPEFLTYFQNEAQLDKSGLPSDRFFAERPEGSVSTLKIQRTQQEDSAVYLCASRRPGTKYNEQFFGPGTRLTVL.

The chain combines TRBV6-1 with TRBJ2-5, with D tentatively TRBD1 or TRBD2 (6 bases each). Trimming removed 8 bases from V and 5 bases from J, with 15 bases in between. CDR3 length equals 13 residues. CDR1 MNHNS and CDR2 SASEGT come from the germline V gene. The CDR3 region is CASLNSGAETQYF. CDR3 coding DNA: TGTGCCAGCCTAAACTCGGGGGCTGAGACCCAGTACTTC.

This clonotype has a count of ten or more. The chain combines TRBV3-1 with TRBJ1-5; 9 bases line up with TRBD1. The ends lost 5 bases at V and 1 base at J; junction bases unmatched: 3. The CDR3 has 15 amino acids. Germline V lookup: CDR1 LGHDT, CDR2 YNNKEL (reference sequence). The CDR3 is CASSLDRGSNQPQHF. The CDR3 coding sequence is TGTGCCAGCAGCTTGGACAGGGGAAGCAATCAGCCCCAGCATTTT.

The V gene is TRBV18, the J gene TRBJ2-7, with 9 bases lining up with TRBD2. Germline V lookup: CDR1 KGHSH, CDR2 LQKENI. There are 17 residues in the CDR3. V lost 1 base, J lost 6 bases, and 13 bases stayed unmatched. This CDR3 is CASSPRGAGGGHIEQYF. For the CDR3, the DNA is TGTGCCAGCTCACCACGTGGCGCGGGGGGGGGGCATATCGAGCAGTACTTC.

CDR3 loop: CASGLWALGGLYNEQFF. The CDR3 bases are TGTGCTAGTGGTTTGTGGGCCCTGGGGGGCCTCTACAATGAGCAGTTCTTC. The V gene is TRBV12-5, the J gene TRBJ2-1; D may correspond to TRBD1 or TRBD2 (6 bases each). The V end lost 2 bases, the J end lost 3 bases, and 17 bases lay between the germline ends. The CDR3 length is 17 residues. Germline CDR1 reads LGHNT; CDR2 reads FRNRAP.

This clonotype was picked up many times. The V and J genes are TRBV6-2 or TRBV6-3 and TRBJ1-3, with D uncertain. Germline lookup yields CDR1 MNHEY and CDR2 SVGEGT. V shed 5 bases and J shed 9 bases, with 11 bases lying between them. The CDR3 runs to 12 residues. CDR3 sequence (DNA): TGTGCCAGCAGTCTTCTAGTGAGCACCATATATTTT. This codes for CASSLLVSTIYF.

Remarks on this clonotype: Its ends do not fully match the called genes, so a read error is possible. J is TRBJ2-7 and V is TRBV10-1; the match to TRBD2 covers 10 bases. The germline gives CDR1 WNHNN, CDR2 SYGVQD (reference sequence). This CDR3 contains 15 residues. CDR3 region: CVSSGASGSSYEQYF. As DNA, the CDR3 is TGCGTCAGCAGTGGGGCTAGCGGGAGCTCCTACGAGCAGTACTTC.

This clonotype was observed at least ten times. V usage is TRBV11-2 and J usage is TRBJ2-7; D is unresolved. V gave up 0 bases and J gave up 0 bases, with 9 bases separating them. This CDR3 is built from 15 residues. Looked up from germline, CDR1 is SGHAT and CDR2 is FQNNGV. The CDR3 spells CASSLEWQASYEQYF. CDR3 coding DNA: TGTGCCAGCAGCTTAGAATGGCAGGCCTCCTACGAGCAGTACTTC. The variable domain in full, completed from reference TRBV11-2 and TRBJ2-7, reads EAGVAQSPRYKIIEKRQSVAFWCNPISGHATLYWYQQILGQGPKLLIQFQNNGVVDDSQLPKDRFSAERLKGVDSTLKIQPAKLEDSAVYLCASSLEWQASYEQYFGPGTRLTVT.

The V call is TRBV6-4, the J call TRBJ2-2; D gene unclear. CDR1 is MRHNA, CDR2 SNTAGT, per germline. CDR3 length equals 15 residues. Trimming took 3 bases from V and 2 from J, leaving 10 bases between them. The CDR3 reads CASSEVAPNTGELFF. CDR3 sequence (DNA): TGTGCCAGCAGTGAGGTGGCACCTAACACCGGGGAGCTGTTTTTT.

The chain couples TRBV6-1 to TRBJ2-3, with 8 bases lining up with TRBD2. This CDR3 comprises 14 residues. The ends lost 6 bases at V and 1 base at J; junction bases unmatched: 3. CDR1 and CDR2 from the germline V gene are MNHNS and SASEGT. The CDR3 is CASRTSEGTDTQYF. The CDR3 DNA follows: TGTGCCAGCAGGACTAGCGAGGGCACAGATACGCAGTATTTT.

The rearrangement joins TRBV9 to TRBJ2-7, with unresolved D. The CDR3 is 18 residues long. The V and J ends lost 4 bases and 2 bases respectively, with 25 bases between them. Germline loops: CDR1 SGDLS, CDR2 YYNGEE. CDR3 residues: CASSRIYRHTVSAYEQYV. DNA for the CDR3: TGTGCCAGCAGCCGAATATACAGACACACAGTTTCCGCCTACGAGCAGTACGTC.